This paragraph reports one T cell receptor beta chain. Its antigen target is currently unknown. Per-base qualities were not stored, and no clone one base away is much larger. One collaborating source in Seattle enrolled patients while the patients were actively infected and followed the patients over time throughout the course of disease. Whole blood was collected in K2EDTA tubes by collaborating institutions according to the institutions' own protocols. For TCRbeta analysis, collaborators shipped samples as frozen whole blood, isolated PBMCs, or DNA extracted from either of those sample types. This sample was included in a study of blood T cell repertoires in COVID-19 (dated by TCRdb to between 2020 and 2021). Broadly, across the study: Samples from collaborators originated in the United States, Italy and Spain and spanned both the acute and convalescent phases of COVID-19. Deeply sampled blood TCRbeta repertoires from subjects exposed to, actively infected with, or recovered from COVID-19 were included in the dataset. The material from the prospective study consisted of cDNA or gDNA derived from T cells, B-cell-depleted T cells, or PBMCs. The repertoires were released in a freely available public database intended as a resource for research on the immune response to SARS-CoV-2. Where available, HLA class I and class II types were taken from metadata supplied by the sample provider and were not determined by assay-based typing. The sample metadata nearly always contained a de-identified subject ID, COVID-19 status, age in years and sex. The samples were drawn from the first 160 participants of the ongoing ImmuneRACE study and from some 1,300 subjects provided by 6 global collaborators.

Overall study outcomes, separate from this receptor: The quantity of clinical and demographic metadata differed by source and by participant and was supplied without curation.

The immunoSEQ Assay, a bias-controlled multiplex PCR, was used to amplify TCRbeta CDR3 regions from genomic DNA. As for how the authors treated the data: The number of nucleated cells in each sample was estimated by amplification of reference gene primers within the assay. To quantify the absolute abundance of each unique TCRbeta CDR3 rearrangement, sequence reads were collapsed and filtered. For each sample, productive Simpson clonality was calculated as the square root of Simpson's diversity index across productive rearrangements. Drawn from immuneACCESS, this table holds only the in-frame rearrangements with V and J called that TCRdb kept. Clones are partly lost; checked studies trace under half to an unresolved V gene and leave the rest unexplained. From that table come the V and J calls and clone size; the DNA was used to work out D and trimming. The table for this sample lists 250,000 to 400,000 clones; around 88% of them were counted only once. The top ten clones comprise 1.5% to 2% of the sample.

Taken from the germline V gene (reference sequence), the CDR1 and CDR2 loops are SGHKS and YYEKEE. After removal of 3 bases from V and 1 base from J, the junction retains 10 bases not matched to a gene. The CDR3 numbers 17 residues from cysteine through phenylalanine. Solely the CDR3 DNA is kept, with 51 bases framed from the first base. Sequenced sample: peripheral blood. This receptor chain uses TRBV5-5 and TRBJ2-5; 9 bases in between match TRBD2. The TCR originated in a woman aged 25 to 39 with COVID-19, enrolled during active disease. The DNA is TGTGCCAGCAGCTCGCACCCTCTAGCGGGGTCCCAAGAGACCCAGTACTTC. Its protein is CASSSHPLAGSQETQYF.